What follows are 24 T cell receptor beta chains derived from one specimen sequenced in a study of blood T cell repertoires in COVID-19 (dated by TCRdb to 2019 to 2021). Receptor libraries were prepared by the immunoSEQ multiplex PCR assay. Here the immuneACCESS table is served through TCRdb, limited to in-frame sequences with V and J called. Missing clones are a known gap in these copies; in checked studies unresolved V genes cover under half, and the rest lacks a known reason. The sample table holds about 260,000 clones, of which more than 85% were seen once. The leading ten clones occupy around 2.6% of the sample. The sequencing input was peripheral blood. The receptor source for this set is a person between 18 and 35 years old with COVID-19, enrolled during active disease.

The V gene is TRBV4-3, the J gene TRBJ2-3, with D possibly TRBD1 on 5 matching bases. Germline CDR1 reads LGHNA; CDR2 reads YSLEER. The CDR3 covers 15 residues. The V gene lost 0 bases and the J gene lost 8 bases, with 15 bases spanning the gap. CDR3 in DNA: TGCGCCAGCAGCCAAGATCACGGATTCGACAGTACGCAGTATTTT. The encoded protein is CASSQDHGFDSTQYF.

This chain joins TRBV19 and TRBJ2-7; a weak D match, TRBD2 (7 bases). The germline V gene has CDR1 LNHDA and CDR2 SQIVND (reference sequence). The CDR3 sequence is 13 residues long. Trimming left V 8 bases short and J 6 bases short, with 17 bases between. The CDR3 coding sequence is TGTGCCAGTCAGCGGGACATACGGTCCGAGCAGTACTTC. Protein product: CASQRDIRSEQYF.

The rearrangement links TRBV6-5 to TRBJ1-1; D perhaps matches TRBD1 (6 bases). V was cut by 4 bases and J by 4 bases, with 19 bases left in between. Per the germline V gene, CDR1 is MNHEY and CDR2 is SVGAGI. There are 16 residues in the CDR3. CDR3 loop: CASSSSLTGQATEAFF. The CDR3 DNA is TGTGCCAGCAGTTCCTCTCTCACAGGGCAGGCCACTGAAGCTTTCTTT.

The chain employs TRBV6-5 and TRBJ2-7; 15 nucleotides agree with TRBD2. Germline trimming cut 6 bases from V and 4 bases from J; bases unmatched to any gene: 4. The CDR3 has 15 amino acids. CDR1 MNHEY and CDR2 SVGAGI come from the germline V gene. The CDR3 bases are TGTGCCAGCAGCCCCGGGACTAGCGGGAGGTACGAGCAGTACTTC. This sequence encodes CASSPGTSGRYEQYF.

The chain employs TRBV7-3 and TRBJ2-7; TRBD2 agrees at 7 bases. CDR3 size: 16 residues. V lost 1 base, J lost 1 base, and 7 bases stayed unmatched. Per the germline V gene, CDR1 is SGHTA and CDR2 is FQGTGA. CDR3 DNA: TGTGCCAGCAGCTTAAGTCCTAGCGGCTTGTCCTACGAGCAGTACTTC. Encoded protein: CASSLSPSGLSYEQYF.

The chain has TRBV19 and TRBJ1-5; TRBD1 agrees at 8 bases. This CDR3 comprises 14 residues. V shed 5 bases, J shed 1 base, and the junction held 1 base outside the gene matches. CDR1 and CDR2 from the germline V gene are LNHDA and SQIVND (reference sequence). In DNA, the CDR3 is TGTGCCAGTAGTCGGGACAGGAGCAATCAGCCCCAGCATTTT. As protein: CASSRDRSNQPQHF. The variable domain in full, with the rest retrieved from reference TRBV19 and TRBJ1-5, is DGGITQSPKYLFRKEGQNVTLSCEQNLNHDAMYWYRQDPGQGLRLIYYSQIVNDFQKGDIAEGYSVSREKKESFPLTVTSAQKNPTAFYLCASSRDRSNQPQHFGDGTRLSIL.

This clone was observed a handful of times. This rearrangement joins TRBV19 to TRBJ1-6; D may be TRBD1 (5 bases). Germline loops: CDR1 LNHDA, CDR2 SQIVND (reference sequence). This CDR3 contains 13 residues. Trimming took 5 bases from V and 8 from J, leaving 10 bases between them. The CDR3 sequence is CASSSVRDSPLHF. As DNA, the CDR3 is TGTGCCAGTAGTTCCGTCAGGGATTCACCCCTCCACTTT.

The chain combines TRBV5-1 with TRBJ2-1; TRBD2 is a possible D gene (6 bases). The V and J ends lost 0 bases and 0 bases respectively, with 13 bases between them. Germline CDR1 reads SGHRS; CDR2 reads YFSETQ. The CDR3 has 17 residues. DNA for the CDR3: TGCGCCAGCAGCTTGGCCGGGGACTCTAGCTCCTACAATGAGCAGTTCTTC. Amino acid sequence: CASSLAGDSSSYNEQFF. The entire variable domain, with the rest obtained from reference TRBV5-1 and TRBJ2-1, is as follows: KAGVTQTPRYLIKTRGQQVTLSCSPISGHRSVSWYQQTPGQGLQFLFEYFSETQRNKGNFPGRFSGRQFSNSRSEMNVSTLELGDSALYLCASSLAGDSSSYNEQFFGPGTRLTVL.

The chain has TRBV25-1 and TRBJ2-2, with no clear D. This CDR3 comprises 15 residues. CDR1 is MGHDK, CDR2 SYGVNS, per germline. The ends were cut back, 1 base at V and 1 base at J, with 7 bases in the middle. CDR3 DNA: TGTGCCAGCAGTGAATGGAGCGAGAACACCGGGGAGCTGTTTTTT. Translation: CASSEWSENTGELFF.

DNA for the CDR3: TGTGCCAGCAGTGCCGGGACACAGAGCACAGATACGCAGTATTTT. Protein product: CASSAGTQSTDTQYF. The chain joins TRBV25-1 to TRBJ2-3; a possible D gene is TRBD1 (6 bases). V was clipped by 4 bases and J by 0 bases, with 11 bases between them. Germline CDR1 reads MGHDK; CDR2 reads SYGVNS. The CDR3 length is 15 residues.

V and J are TRBV7-9 and TRBJ2-7, with D possibly TRBD1 on 7 matching bases. The CDR3 runs 14 residues. The germline V gene has CDR1 SEHNR and CDR2 FQNEAQ (reference sequence). V gave up 5 bases and J gave up 7 bases, with 18 bases separating them. As DNA, the CDR3 is TGTGCCAGCAGCAAGAGACAGGGACTTTGGGAGCAGTACTTC. It encodes CASSKRQGLWEQYF.

This chain links TRBV10-3 with TRBJ2-1; 8 bases fit TRBD2. Germline values: CDR1 ENHRY, CDR2 SYGVKD. The V gene end was trimmed by 2 bases and the J gene end by 4 bases; junction bases not matched to a gene: 10. CDR3 size: 17 residues. CDR3 amino acids: CAISESQRESSYNEQFF. CDR3 DNA sequence: TGTGCCATCAGTGAGAGCCAGCGGGAGAGCTCGTACAATGAGCAGTTCTTC.

The chain combines TRBV7-2 with TRBJ2-7; 8 bases map to TRBD2. This CDR3 is 14 amino acids long. V lost 1 base and J lost 2; bases outside the gene matches: 1. Germline V gene sequence: CDR1 SGHTA, CDR2 FQGNSA. The CDR3 nucleotides read TGTGCCAGCAGCTTAGGGGGACTAGCCTACGAGCAGTACTTC. Amino acid sequence: CASSLGGLAYEQYF.

The chain uses TRBV4-1 and TRBJ1-4; 7 bases match TRBD1. CDR3 length equals 15 residues. Unmatched junction bases numbered 1, after V lost 3 bases and J lost 0 bases. Germline CDR1 reads MGHRA; CDR2 reads YSYEKL. The CDR3 DNA reads as TGCGCCAGCAGCCAGGGGACAGCAACTAATGAAAAACTGTTTTTT. Its translation is CASSQGTATNEKLFF.

The V and J genes are TRBV9 and TRBJ2-5; a weak D match, TRBD2 (6 bases). Germline loops: CDR1 SGDLS, CDR2 YYNGEE. Trimming removed 0 bases at V and 4 bases at J, with 16 bases between. CDR3 length equals 16 residues. CDR3 sequence (DNA): TGTGCCAGCAGCGTAGACCCCGGGACTGGGAGAGAGACCCAGTACTTC. This translates into CASSVDPGTGRETQYF.

The chain is built from TRBV11-2 and TRBJ2-1; D is uncertain. Germline V gene sequence: CDR1 SGHAT, CDR2 FQNNGV. The CDR3 loop spans 12 amino acids. Deletions cut 1 base from V and 9 bases from J, with 7 bases between. This CDR3 is CASSLAPVEQFF. The CDR3 DNA is TGTGCCAGCAGCTTAGCCCCGGTTGAGCAGTTCTTC.

V is TRBV20-1 and J is TRBJ1-3, with 8 bases aligning to TRBD1. Germline CDR1 is DFQATT and CDR2 is SNEGSKA (reference sequence). The CDR3 has 15 residues. V trimming: 3 bases; J trimming: 0 bases; junction bases outside the gene matches: 4. CDR3 region: CSASRQGSSGNTIYF. CDR3 bases: TGCAGTGCTAGTAGACAGGGGAGCTCTGGAAACACCATATATTTT.

As to this clone: This specimen includes other DNA sequences encoding the same CDR3. The chain uses TRBV11-3 and TRBJ2-2; D is uncertain. From germline, CDR1 is SGHNT and CDR2 YENEEA. The CDR3 totals 11 residues. V was clipped by 4 bases and J by 5 bases, with 2 bases between them. CDR3 sequence: CASSSTGELFF. The CDR3, as DNA: TGTGCCAGCAGCTCGACCGGGGAGCTGTTTTTT.

The chain employs TRBV6-4 and TRBJ2-1; 13 bases fit TRBD2. In germline, CDR1 is MRHNA, CDR2 SNTAGT. This CDR3 is 15 amino acids long. The V and J ends lost 9 bases and 2 bases, in that order; junction bases with no gene match: 4. The CDR3 spells CASWTSGSPYNEQFF. CDR3 DNA sequence: TGTGCCAGTTGGACTAGCGGGAGTCCCTACAATGAGCAGTTCTTC.

This chain joins TRBV6-5 and TRBJ1-2; D might be TRBD1 (6 bases). The CDR3 contains 14 residues. Per germline, CDR1 MNHEY and CDR2 SVGAGI. The V gene lost 6 bases and the J gene lost 2 bases, with 13 bases spanning the gap. CDR3 protein: CASSGRGTNYGYTF. CDR3 in DNA: TGTGCCAGCAGCGGAAGGGGGACAAACTATGGCTACACCTTC.

The chain joins TRBV5-1 to TRBJ1-4; a possible D gene is TRBD1 (6 bases). The CDR3 has 15 residues. Germline CDR1 SGHRS, CDR2 YFSETQ. V gave up 0 bases and J gave up 4 bases, with 10 bases separating them. The CDR3 protein is CASSLVDRFNEKLFF. The CDR3 region has the DNA TGCGCCAGCAGCTTGGTAGACAGGTTTAATGAAAAACTGTTTTTT.

The chain couples TRBV3-1 (or the pseudogene TRBV3-2) to TRBJ1-1, with 7 bases matching TRBD1. V gave up 0 bases and J gave up 6 bases; unmatched junction bases: 1. Germline V gene sequence: CDR1 LGHDT, CDR2 YNNKEL (reference sequence). The CDR3 is 13 residues long. The CDR3 sequence: CASSQDTGAEAFF. DNA for the CDR3: TGTGCCAGCAGCCAAGACACAGGGGCTGAAGCTTTCTTT.

The rearrangement links TRBV3-1 (or the pseudogene TRBV3-2) to TRBJ2-4, with 7 bases fitting TRBD1. This CDR3 contains 17 residues. CDR1 is LGHDT and CDR2 is YNNKEL in the germline V gene (reference sequence). Trimming at V came to 6 bases and at J to 3 bases, leaving 14 bases not matched to a gene. CDR3 in amino acids: CASSRDSTTLGKNIQYF. CDR3 in DNA: TGTGCCAGCAGTCGGGACAGTACCACCTTAGGCAAAAACATTCAGTACTTC.

This chain uses TRBV24-1 with TRBJ1-2; 10 bases map to TRBD1. CDR3 size: 15 residues. Trimming cost V 3 bases and J 6 bases; bases outside gene matches: 6. The germline V gene encodes CDR1 KGHDR and CDR2 SFDVKD. Here the CDR3 reads CATSDRGQGLDGYTF. The DNA for the CDR3 is TGTGCCACCAGTGATAGGGGACAGGGGCTCGATGGCTACACCTTC.